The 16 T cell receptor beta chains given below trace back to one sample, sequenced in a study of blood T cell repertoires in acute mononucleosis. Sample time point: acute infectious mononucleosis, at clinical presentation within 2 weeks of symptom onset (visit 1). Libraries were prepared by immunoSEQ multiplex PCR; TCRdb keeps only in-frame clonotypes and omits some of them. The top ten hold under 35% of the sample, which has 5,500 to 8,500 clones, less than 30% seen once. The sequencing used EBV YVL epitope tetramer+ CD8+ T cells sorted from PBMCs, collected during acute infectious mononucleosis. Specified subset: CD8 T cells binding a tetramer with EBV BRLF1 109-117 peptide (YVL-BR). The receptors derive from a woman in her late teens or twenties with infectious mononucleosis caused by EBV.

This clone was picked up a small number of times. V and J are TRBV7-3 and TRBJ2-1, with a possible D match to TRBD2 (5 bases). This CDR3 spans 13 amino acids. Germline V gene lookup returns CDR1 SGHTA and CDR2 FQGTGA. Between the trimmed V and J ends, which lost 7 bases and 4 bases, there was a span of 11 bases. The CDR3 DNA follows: TGTGCCAGCACCCTCGGAGGTTACAATGAGCAGTTCTTC. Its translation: CASTLGGYNEQFF. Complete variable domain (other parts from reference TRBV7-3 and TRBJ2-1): GAGVSQTPSNKVTEKGKYVELRCDPISGHTALYWYRQSLGQGPEFLIYFQGTGAADDSGLPNDRFFAVRPEGSVSTLKIQRTERGDSAVYLCASTLGGYNEQFFGPGTRLTVL.

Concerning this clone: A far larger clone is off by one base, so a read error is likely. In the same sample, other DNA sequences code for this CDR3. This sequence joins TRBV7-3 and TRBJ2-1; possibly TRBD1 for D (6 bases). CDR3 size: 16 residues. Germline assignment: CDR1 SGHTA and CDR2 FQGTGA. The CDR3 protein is CASSFLNEGGYNEQFF. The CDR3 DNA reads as TGCGCCAGCAGCTTTCTTAACGAAGGGGGCTACAATGAGCAGTTCTTC.

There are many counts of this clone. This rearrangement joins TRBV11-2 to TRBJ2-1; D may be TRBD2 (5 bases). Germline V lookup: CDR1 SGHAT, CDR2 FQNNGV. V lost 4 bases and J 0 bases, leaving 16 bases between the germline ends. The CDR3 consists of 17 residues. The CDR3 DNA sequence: TGTGCCAGCAGCTCACCGGTTTCGGACTCCTCCTACAATGAGCAGTTCTTC. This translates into CASSSPVSDSSYNEQFF.

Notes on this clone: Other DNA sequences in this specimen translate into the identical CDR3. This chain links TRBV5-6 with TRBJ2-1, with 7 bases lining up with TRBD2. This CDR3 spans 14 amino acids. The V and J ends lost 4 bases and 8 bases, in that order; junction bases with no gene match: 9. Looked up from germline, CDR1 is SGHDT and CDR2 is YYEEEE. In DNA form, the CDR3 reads TGTGCCAGCAGCGCTGGGAGGGCCAGTGATGAGCAGTTCTTC. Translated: CASSAGRASDEQFF.

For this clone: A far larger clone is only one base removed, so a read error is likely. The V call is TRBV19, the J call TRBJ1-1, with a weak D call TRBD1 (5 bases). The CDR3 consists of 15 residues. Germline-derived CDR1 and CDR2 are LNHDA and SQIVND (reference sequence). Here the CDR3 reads CACRALLGGATEAFF. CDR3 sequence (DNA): TGTGCCTGTAGAGCTCTTCTAGGAGGGGCCACTGAAGCTTTCTTT.

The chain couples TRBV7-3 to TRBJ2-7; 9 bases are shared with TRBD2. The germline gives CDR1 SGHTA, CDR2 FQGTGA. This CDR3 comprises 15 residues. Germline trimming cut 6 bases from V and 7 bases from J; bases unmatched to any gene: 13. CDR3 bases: TGTGCCAGCAGTCCCCTGTCAGCGGGAGGTAAGGAGCAGTACTTC. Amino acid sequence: CASSPLSAGGKEQYF.

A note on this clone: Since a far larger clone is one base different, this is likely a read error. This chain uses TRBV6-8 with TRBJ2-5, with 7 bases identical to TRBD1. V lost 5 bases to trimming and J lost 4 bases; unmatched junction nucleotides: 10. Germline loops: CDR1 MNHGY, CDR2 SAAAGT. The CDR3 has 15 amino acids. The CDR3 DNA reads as TGTGCCAGCAGTCAGTTGACAGGGAGTGGAGAGACCCAGTACTTC. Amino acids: CASSQLTGSGETQYF.

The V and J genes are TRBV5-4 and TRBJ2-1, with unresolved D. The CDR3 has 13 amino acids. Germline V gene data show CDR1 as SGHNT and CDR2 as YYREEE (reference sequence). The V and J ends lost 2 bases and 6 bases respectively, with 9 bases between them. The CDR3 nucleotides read TGTGCCAGCAGCTTCTTCCAGTTCAATGAGCAGTTCTTC. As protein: CASSFFQFNEQFF.

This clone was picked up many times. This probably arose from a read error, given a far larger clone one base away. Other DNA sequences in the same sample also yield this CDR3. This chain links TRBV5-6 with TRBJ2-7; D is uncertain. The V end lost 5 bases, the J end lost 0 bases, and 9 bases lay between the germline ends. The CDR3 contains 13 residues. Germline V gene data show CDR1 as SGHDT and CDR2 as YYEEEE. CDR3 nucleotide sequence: TGTGCCAGCAGTTGGACGGCCTCCTACGAGCAGTACTTC. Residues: CASSWTASYEQYF. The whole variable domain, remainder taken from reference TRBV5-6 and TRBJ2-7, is DAGVTQSPTHLIKTRGQQVTLRCSPKSGHDTVSWYQQALGQGPQFIFQYYEEEERQRGNFPDRFSGHQFPNYSSELNVNALLLGDSALYLCASSWTASYEQYFGPGTRLTVT.

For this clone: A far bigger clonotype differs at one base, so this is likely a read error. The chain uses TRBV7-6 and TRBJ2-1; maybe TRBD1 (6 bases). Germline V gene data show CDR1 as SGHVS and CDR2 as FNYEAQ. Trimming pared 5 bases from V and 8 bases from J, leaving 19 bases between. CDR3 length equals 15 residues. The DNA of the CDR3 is TGTGCCAGCAGCGCTACCGCGGCAGGGGACGATGAGCAGTTCTTC. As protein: CASSATAAGDDEQFF. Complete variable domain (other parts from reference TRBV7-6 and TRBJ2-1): GAGVSQSPRYKVTKRGQDVALRCDPISGHVSLYWYRQALGQGPEFLTYFNYEAQQDKSGLPNDRFSAERPEGSISTLTIQRTEQRDSAMYRCASSATAAGDDEQFFGPGTRLTVL.

The CDR3 loop reads CASSILAGDSYEQYF. In nucleotides, the CDR3 is TGTGCCAGCAGCATCCTAGCGGGGGACTCCTACGAGCAGTACTTC. V usage is TRBV9 and J usage is TRBJ2-7; TRBD2 matches 10 bases. Germline V gene lookup returns CDR1 SGDLS and CDR2 YYNGEE. V lost 4 bases to trimming and J lost 0 bases; unmatched junction nucleotides: 4. The CDR3 loop spans 15 amino acids.

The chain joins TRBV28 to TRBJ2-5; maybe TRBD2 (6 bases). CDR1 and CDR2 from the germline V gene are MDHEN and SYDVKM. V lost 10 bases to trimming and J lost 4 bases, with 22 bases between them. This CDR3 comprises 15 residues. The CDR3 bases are TGTGCCAATAGTTTCCTGGAGGGCCAGGCAGAGACCCAGTACTTC. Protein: CANSFLEGQAETQYF.

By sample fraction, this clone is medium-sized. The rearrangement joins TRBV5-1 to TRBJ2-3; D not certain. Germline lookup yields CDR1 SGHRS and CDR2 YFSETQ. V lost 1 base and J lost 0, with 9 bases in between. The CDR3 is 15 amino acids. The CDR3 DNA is TGCGCCAGCAGCTTGCGAGCCTCTAGCACAGATACGCAGTATTTT. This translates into CASSLRASSTDTQYF.

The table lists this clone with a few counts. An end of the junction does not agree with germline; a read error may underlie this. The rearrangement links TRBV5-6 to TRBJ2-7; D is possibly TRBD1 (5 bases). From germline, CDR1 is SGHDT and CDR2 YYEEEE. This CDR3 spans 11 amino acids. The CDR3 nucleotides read TGCGCCAGCAGCCAAGGGGTCGAGCAGTACTTC. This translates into CASSQGVEQYF.

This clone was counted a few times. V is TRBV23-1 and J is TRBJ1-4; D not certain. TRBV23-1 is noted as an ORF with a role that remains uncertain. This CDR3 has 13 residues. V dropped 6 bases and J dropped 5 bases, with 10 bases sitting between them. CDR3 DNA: TGCGCCAGCAGCCGGCAGATAAATGAAAAACTGTTTTTT. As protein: CASSRQINEKLFF.

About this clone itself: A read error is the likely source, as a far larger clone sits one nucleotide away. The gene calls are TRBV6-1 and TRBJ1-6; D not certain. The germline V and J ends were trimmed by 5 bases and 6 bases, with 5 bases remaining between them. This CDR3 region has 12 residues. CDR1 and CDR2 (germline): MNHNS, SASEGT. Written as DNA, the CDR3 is TGTGCCAGCAGTTCGCTTAATTCACCCCTCCACTTT. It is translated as CASSSLNSPLHF.